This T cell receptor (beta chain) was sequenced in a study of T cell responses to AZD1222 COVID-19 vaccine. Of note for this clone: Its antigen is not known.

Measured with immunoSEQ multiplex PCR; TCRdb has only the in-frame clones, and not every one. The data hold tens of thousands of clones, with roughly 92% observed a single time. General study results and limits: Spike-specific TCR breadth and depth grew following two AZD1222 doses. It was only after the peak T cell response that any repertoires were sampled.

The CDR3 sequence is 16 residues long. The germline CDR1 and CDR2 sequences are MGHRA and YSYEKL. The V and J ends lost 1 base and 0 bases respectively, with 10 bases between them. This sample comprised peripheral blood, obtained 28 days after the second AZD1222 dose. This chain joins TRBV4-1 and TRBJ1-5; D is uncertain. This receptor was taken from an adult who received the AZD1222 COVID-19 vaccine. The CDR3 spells CASSQGAAFSNQPQHF. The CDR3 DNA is TGCGCCAGCAGCCAAGGGGCAGCCTTTAGCAATCAGCCCCAGCATTTT.